The rows below give T cell receptor beta chains drawn from one sample of a study of graft-versus-host responses after intestinal transplantation. Their recognized antigens are unknown. Repertoires were generated with immunoSEQ multiplex PCR, while TCRdb's copy carries only in-frame clones and drops some. The sample consists of roughly 90,000 clones, 80% to 95% of them appearing once. The material sequenced was unstimulated CD4+ T cells sorted from spleen or lymph node cells, taken before transplant. These receptor sequences come from a human donor who was the organ donor for an intestinal transplant. Each CDR3 is given with its conserved first and last residue. D genes are given only for firm matches. Clone size is not always given. Where it is, it says once, few, many or a class for expanded clones.

TRBV30	-	TRBJ2-3	TRBD2	CARSSGSTDTQYF	TGTGCCAGATCTAGCGGTAGCACAGATACGCAGTATTTT
TRBV27	-	TRBJ2-2	TRBD1	CASSFLGRTGNTGELFF	TGTGCCAGCAGTTTCCTTGGTCGGACAGGGAACACCGGGGAGCTGTTTTTT
TRBV4-1	-	TRBJ2-4	-	CASSQEAVAKNIQYF	TGCGCCAGCAGCCAAGAAGCGGTAGCCAAAAACATTCAGTACTTC
TRBV19	-	TRBJ1-1	TRBD1	CASSIGGTVQNTEAFF	TGTGCCAGTAGTATAGGGGGGACAGTTCAGAACACTGAAGCTTTCTTT
TRBV6-4	-	TRBJ2-3	-	CASKVGASTDTQYF	TGTGCCAGCAAGGTGGGGGCCAGCACAGATACGCAGTATTTT
TRBV5-4	once	TRBJ1-3	-	CASSLGVLGNTIYF	TGTGCCAGCAGCTTGGGAGTTCTTGGAAACACCATATATTTT
TRBV27	-	TRBJ1-2	TRBD1	CASSPGGTGYTF	TGTGCCAGCAGTCCAGGGGGCACTGGCTACACCTTC
TRBV7-9	-	TRBJ2-5	TRBD1	CASSLWQGAFLFQETQYF	TGTGCCAGCAGCTTGTGGCAGGGGGCCTTCCTTTTTCAAGAGACCCAGTACTTC
TRBV7-8	once	TRBJ2-1	-	CASSPLNLGSYNEQFF	TGTGCCAGCAGCCCGCTAAACCTAGGCTCCTACAATGAGCAGTTCTTC
TRBV15	-	TRBJ2-1	TRBD2	CATSRGRQWEGLF	TGTGCCACCAGCAGAGGAAGGCAGTGGGAGGGCCTCTTC
TRBV25-1	-	TRBJ1-5	-	CASSESQGNQPQHF	TGTGCCAGCAGTGAATCTCAGGGCAATCAGCCCCAGCATTTT
TRBV18	-	TRBJ1-1	TRBD1	CASSRAVSRGTGPNTEAFF	TGTGCCAGCTCACGGGCGGTGTCACGGGGGACAGGGCCGAACACTGAAGCTTTCTTT
TRBV25-1	-	TRBJ2-7	-	CASSGGGGGSLGEQYF	TGTGCCAGCAGCGGCGGAGGGGGGGGTTCTTTGGGCGAGCAGTACTTC
TRBV21-1	-	TRBJ1-6	-	CATKGAGFYNSPLHF	TGTGCCACCAAAGGGGCAGGTTTCTATAATTCACCCCTCCACTTT
TRBV18	-	TRBJ1-3	-	CASSADSSGNTIYF	TGTGCCAGCTCAGCTGACAGCTCTGGAAACACCATATATTTT
TRBV11-3	once	TRBJ1-2	-	CASSFEGANYGYTF	TGTGCCAGCAGCTTTGAGGGGGCTAACTATGGCTACACCTTC
TRBV23-1	-	TRBJ1-1	TRBD1	CARRKDRGRRPHLTEAFF	TGCGCCAGAAGAAAGGACAGGGGGCGCCGCCCTCACCTAACTGAAGCTTTCTTT
TRBV30	-	TRBJ1-5	-	CAWSAGVNQPQHF	TGTGCCTGGAGTGCGGGAGTAAATCAGCCCCAGCATTTT
TRBV19	once	TRBJ1-5	-	CASSIDRLRGAGQPQHF	TGTGCCAGTAGTATAGATCGGTTGAGGGGCGCGGGGCAGCCCCAGCATTTT
TRBV28	-	TRBJ2-4	TRBD1	CASSSGQDVGKNIQYF	TGTGCCAGCAGTTCGGGACAGGACGTTGGCAAAAACATTCAGTACTTC
TRBV11-2	-	TRBJ2-2	-	CASSLAPISGNTGELFF	TGTGCCAGCAGCTTAGCCCCAATTAGCGGGAACACCGGGGAGCTGTTTTTT
TRBV12-5	-	TRBJ2-3	TRBD2	CASGLAILSGGVTDTQYF	TGTGCTAGTGGTTTGGCGATTCTGAGCGGGGGGGTCACAGATACGCAGTATTTT
TRBV10-3	-	TRBJ2-1	TRBD1	CATTTGGTGGLLGEQFF	TGTGCCACGACTACGGGCGGGACAGGGGGCCTACTCGGTGAGCAGTTCTTC
TRBV5-1	-	TRBJ1-4	TRBD1	CASSLAGGTNEKLFF	TGCGCCAGCAGCTTGGCAGGGGGAACTAATGAAAAACTGTTTTTT
TRBV6-7	-	TRBJ2-7	-	CASRYEQYF	TGTGCCAGCCGGTACGAGCAGTACTTC
TRBV7-8	-	TRBJ2-7	-	CASSLLTEIYEQYF	TGTGCCAGCAGCTTATTGACGGAGATTTACGAGCAGTACTTC
TRBV7-9	-	TRBJ1-5	-	CASSLGLTGPQHF	TGTGCCAGCAGCTTAGGTTTGACAGGGCCCCAGCATTTT